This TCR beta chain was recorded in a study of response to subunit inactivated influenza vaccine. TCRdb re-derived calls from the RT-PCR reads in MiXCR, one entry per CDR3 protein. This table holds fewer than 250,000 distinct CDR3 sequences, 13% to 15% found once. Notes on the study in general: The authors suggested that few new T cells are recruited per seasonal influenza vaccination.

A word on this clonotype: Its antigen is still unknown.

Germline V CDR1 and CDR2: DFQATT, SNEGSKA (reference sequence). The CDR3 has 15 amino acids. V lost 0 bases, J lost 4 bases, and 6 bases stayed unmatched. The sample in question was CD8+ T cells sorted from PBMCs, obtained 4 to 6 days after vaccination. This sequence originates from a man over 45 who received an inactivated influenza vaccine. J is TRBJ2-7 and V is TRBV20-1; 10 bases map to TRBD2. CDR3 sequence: CSARDGSSGGYEQYF. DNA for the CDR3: TGCAGTGCTAGAGATGGGTCTAGCGGGGGTTACGAGCAGTACTTC.